This T cell receptor beta chain originates from a study of CD8+ T cells in alopecia areata. The study, taken as a whole, reports: Resident alphabeta T-cell populations of normal skin are likewise subject to sequencing in scalp samples.

Described treatment: oral pan-JAK inhibitor, 5-10 mg twice daily. With regard to this clone: Its antigen is unknown.

Reverse transcription of extracted RNA yielded cDNA, which provided the sequencing template. Clones were sequenced by immunoSEQ multiplex PCR, and TCRdb holds only the in-frame ones, with some missing. The table includes about 120,000 clones, 50% to 55% detected once. The TCR sequence derives from a human donor with alopecia areata. Sequences were derived from CD4+ T cells sorted from blood, sampled at week 4, from a patient treated with tofacitinib.

This CDR3 is CSVEGDRGITEAFF. In DNA form, the CDR3 reads TGCAGCGTTGAAGGGGACAGGGGTATCACTGAAGCTTTCTTT. This sequence joins TRBV29-1 and TRBJ1-1, with 10 bases that match TRBD1. From germline, CDR1 is SQVTM and CDR2 ANQGSEA. Unmatched junction bases numbered 3, after V lost 1 base and J lost 4 bases. This CDR3 is 14 amino acids long.